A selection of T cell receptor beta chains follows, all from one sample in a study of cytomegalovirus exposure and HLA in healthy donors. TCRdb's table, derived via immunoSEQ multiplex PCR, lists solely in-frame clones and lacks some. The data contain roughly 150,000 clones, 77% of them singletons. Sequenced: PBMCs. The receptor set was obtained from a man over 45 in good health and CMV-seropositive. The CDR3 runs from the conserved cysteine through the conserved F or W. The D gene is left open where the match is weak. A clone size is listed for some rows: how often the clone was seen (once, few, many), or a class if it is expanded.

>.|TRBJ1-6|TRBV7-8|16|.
CASSLNTGSTTSPLHF
TGTGCCAGCAGCTTGAATACAGGGAGTACGACTTCACCCCTCCACTTT
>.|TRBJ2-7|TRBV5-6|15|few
CASSFTGTASYEQYF
TGTGCCAGCAGCTTTACAGGGACGGCGTCCTACGAGCAGTACTTC
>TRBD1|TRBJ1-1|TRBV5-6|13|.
CASSLGYRGEAFF
TGTGCCAGCAGCTTGGGGTACAGGGGGGAAGCTTTCTTT
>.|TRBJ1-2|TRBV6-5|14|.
CASSKQPADYGYTF
TGTGCCAGCAGTAAACAGCCGGCCGACTATGGCTACACCTTC
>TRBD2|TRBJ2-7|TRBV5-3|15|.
CARSPGLPREGEQYF
TGTGCCAGAAGCCCCGGGTTGCCTCGGGAGGGGGAGCAGTACTTC
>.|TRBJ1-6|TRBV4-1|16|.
CASSQDGGGYNSPLHF
TGCGCCAGCAGCCAAGATGGCGGCGGGTATAATTCACCCCTCCACTTT
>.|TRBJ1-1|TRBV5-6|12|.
CASSLTGTEAFF
TGTGCCAGCAGCTTGACGGGCACTGAAGCTTTCTTT
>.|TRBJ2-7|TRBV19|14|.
CASSAPGDTYEQYF
TGTGCCAGTAGTGCCCCAGGGGACACCTACGAGCAGTACTTC
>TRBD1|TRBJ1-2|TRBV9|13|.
CASSVETGHGYTF
TGTGCCAGCAGCGTAGAGACAGGGCATGGCTACACCTTC
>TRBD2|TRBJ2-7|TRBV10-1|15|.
CASSESSSGDYEQYF
TGCGCCAGCAGTGAGTCTTCTAGCGGAGATTACGAGCAGTACTTC
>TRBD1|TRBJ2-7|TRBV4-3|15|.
CASSQGGTGSYEQYF
TGCGCCAGCAGCCAAGGCGGGACAGGGTCCTACGAGCAGTACTTC
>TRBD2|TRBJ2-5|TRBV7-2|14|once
CASSHGLAGETQYF
TGTGCCAGCAGCCATGGACTAGCAGGAGAGACCCAGTACTTC
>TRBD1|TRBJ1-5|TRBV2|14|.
CASSSDRGNQPQHF
TGTGCCAGCAGCTCGGACAGGGGAAATCAGCCCCAGCATTTT
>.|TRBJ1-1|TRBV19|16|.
CASSFGRGWINTEAFF
TGTGCCAGTAGTTTCGGCAGGGGCTGGATCAACACTGAAGCTTTCTTT
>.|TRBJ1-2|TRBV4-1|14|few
CASSREIGGYGYTF
TGCGCCAGCAGCCGAGAGATCGGAGGGTACGGCTACACCTTC
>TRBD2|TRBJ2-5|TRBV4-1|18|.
CASSQPLTSGTRGETQYF
TGCGCCAGCAGCCAACCACTGACTAGCGGGACGAGGGGGGAGACCCAGTACTTC
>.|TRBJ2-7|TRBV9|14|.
CASSVDHSSYEQYF
TGTGCCAGCAGCGTAGATCACAGCTCCTACGAGCAGTACTTC
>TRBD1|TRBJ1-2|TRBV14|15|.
CASSPWTGIAYGYTF
TGTGCCAGCAGCCCCTGGACAGGGATTGCCTATGGCTACACCTTC
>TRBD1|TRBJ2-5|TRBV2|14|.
CASSRTTGQETQYF
TGTGCCAGCAGTCGTACGACAGGGCAAGAGACCCAGTACTTC
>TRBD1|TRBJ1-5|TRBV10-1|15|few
CASSNDRVPYQPQHF
TGCGCCAGCAGTAATGACAGGGTTCCCTATCAGCCCCAGCATTTT
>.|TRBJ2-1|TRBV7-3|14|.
CASSLTFLANEQFF
TGTGCCAGCAGCTTAACGTTCCTAGCCAATGAGCAGTTCTTC
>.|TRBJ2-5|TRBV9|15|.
CASSVGVGGGETQYF
TGTGCCAGCAGCGTAGGGGTAGGGGGGGGAGAGACCCAGTACTTC
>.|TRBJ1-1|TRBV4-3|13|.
CASSHRGNTEAFF
TGCGCCAGCAGCCACAGGGGGAACACTGAAGCTTTCTTT
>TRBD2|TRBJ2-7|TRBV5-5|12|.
CASSSPGGEQYF
TGTGCCAGCAGCTCGCCGGGGGGAGAGCAGTACTTC
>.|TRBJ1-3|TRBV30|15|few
CAWSVDSSSGNTIYF
TGTGCCTGGAGTGTAGACAGTAGCTCTGGAAACACCATATATTTT
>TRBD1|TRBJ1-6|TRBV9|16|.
CASSVGGGRGRSPLHF
TGTGCCAGCAGCGTAGGGGGAGGCAGGGGGCGGTCACCCCTCCACTTT
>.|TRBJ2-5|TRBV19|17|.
CASSIDPRRTVQETQYF
TGTGCCAGTAGTATAGATCCCCGCCGGACAGTTCAAGAGACCCAGTACTTC
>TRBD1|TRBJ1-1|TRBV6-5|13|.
CASSPQGSTEAFF
TGTGCCAGCAGCCCACAGGGGAGCACTGAAGCTTTCTTT
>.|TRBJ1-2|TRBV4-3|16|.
CASSQELKGLFYGYTF
TGCGCCAGCAGCCAAGAGTTAAAGGGGCTTTTCTATGGCTACACCTTC
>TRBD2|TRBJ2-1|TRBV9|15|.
CASSGQAGGQGKQFF
TGTGCCAGCAGCGGTCAAGCGGGGGGGCAGGGCAAGCAGTTCTTC
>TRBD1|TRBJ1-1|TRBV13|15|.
CASSLGSRGLTEAFF
TGTGCCAGCAGCTTAGGTAGCAGGGGGCTCACTGAAGCTTTCTTT
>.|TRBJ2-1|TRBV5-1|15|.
CASSLGGPGIHEQFF
TGCGCCAGCAGCTTGGGGGGGCCAGGGATCCATGAGCAGTTCTTC
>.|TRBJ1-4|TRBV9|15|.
CASSVAPATNEKLFF
TGTGCCAGCAGCGTAGCGCCAGCAACTAATGAAAAACTGTTTTTT
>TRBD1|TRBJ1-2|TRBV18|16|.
CASSPRDRRLNYGYTF
TGTGCCAGCTCACCAAGGGACAGGAGATTAAACTATGGCTACACCTTC
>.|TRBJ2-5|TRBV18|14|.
CASSPFGGQETQYF
TGTGCCAGCTCACCATTCGGGGGTCAAGAGACCCAGTACTTC
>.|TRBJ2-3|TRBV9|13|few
CASRGLSTDTQYF
TGTGCCAGCAGGGGGCTCAGCACAGATACGCAGTATTTT
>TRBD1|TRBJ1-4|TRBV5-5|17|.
CASSQPGQGILNEKLFF
TGTGCCAGCAGCCAGCCGGGACAGGGAATCCTTAATGAAAAACTGTTTTTT
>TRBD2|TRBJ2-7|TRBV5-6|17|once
CASSPFVLAGKVGEQYF
TGTGCCAGCAGCCCCTTCGTCCTAGCGGGGAAGGTCGGCGAGCAGTACTTC
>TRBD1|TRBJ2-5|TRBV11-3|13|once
CASSFRGPETQYF
TGTGCCAGCAGCTTCAGGGGGCCAGAGACCCAGTACTTC
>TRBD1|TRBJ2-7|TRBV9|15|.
CASSVTTGVGYEQYF
TGTGCCAGCAGCGTAACCACAGGGGTAGGCTACGAGCAGTACTTC
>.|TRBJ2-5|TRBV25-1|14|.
CASNPSRVPGTQYF
TGTGCCAGCAACCCCTCTCGGGTCCCCGGGACCCAGTACTTC
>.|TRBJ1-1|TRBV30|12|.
CAWGQGTTEAFF
TGTGCCTGGGGGCAGGGGACCACTGAAGCTTTCTTT
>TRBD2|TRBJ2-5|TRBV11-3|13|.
CASKTSGQETQYF
TGTGCCAGTAAGACTAGCGGACAAGAGACCCAGTACTTC
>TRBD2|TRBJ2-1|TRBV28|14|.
CASLGAGGFNEQFF
TGTGCCAGCCTAGGCGCGGGGGGGTTCAATGAGCAGTTCTTC
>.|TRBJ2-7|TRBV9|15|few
CASSASVGGPNEQYF
TGTGCCAGCAGCGCTTCCGTGGGGGGGCCTAACGAGCAGTACTTC
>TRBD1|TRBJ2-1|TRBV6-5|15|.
CASSYLRGRVDEQFF
TGTGCCAGCAGTTACTTAAGGGGGCGGGTGGATGAGCAGTTCTTC
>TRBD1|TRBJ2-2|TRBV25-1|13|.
CASTPQGAGELFF
TGTGCCAGCACTCCACAGGGGGCCGGGGAGCTGTTTTTT
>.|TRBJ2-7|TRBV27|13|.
CASRNSQGIEQYF
TGTGCCAGCAGAAACTCCCAGGGTATCGAGCAGTACTTC
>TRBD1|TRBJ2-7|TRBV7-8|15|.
CASRKGTASSYEQYF
TGTGCCAGCAGGAAGGGGACAGCGAGCTCCTACGAGCAGTACTTC
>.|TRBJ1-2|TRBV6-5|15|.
CASRPPARGGYGYTF
TGTGCCAGCAGGCCGCCGGCCAGGGGAGGGTATGGCTACACCTTC
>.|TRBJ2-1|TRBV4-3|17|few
CASSQDTVRGGRNEQFF
TGCGCCAGCAGCCAAGATACTGTTAGGGGGGGGAGGAATGAGCAGTTCTTC
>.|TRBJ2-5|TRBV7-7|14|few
CASSLSTVRETQYF
TGTGCCAGCAGCTTATCGACTGTTAGAGAGACCCAGTACTTC